These T cell receptor beta chains were read from a single sample in a study of T cells expressing NK-cell markers. TCRdb reprocessed the 5' RACE reads, with one entry per CDR3 protein and no DNA. The listing contains 500,000 to 600,000 distinct CDR3 sequences. The sample comprised blood T cells: a sorted CD56 or NKG2C T cell subset, CD4+ or CD8+ T cells, or bulk PBMC T cells (not recorded which). Source of these receptors: a man aged 18 to 30 in good health. Both conserved end residues are part of each CDR3.

TRBV5-4	TRBJ2-1	CASSLTSANNEQFF
TRBV27	TRBJ2-7	CASRILAGIPEQYF
TRBV9	TRBJ2-2	CASSVGHTGELFF
TRBV7-2	TRBJ1-5	CASSADRNSNQPQHF
TRBV7-3	TRBJ2-1	CASSLIPSMSSYNEQFF
TRBV6-2/TRBV6-3	TRBJ2-2	CASSSNRVYDTGELFF
TRBV28	TRBJ1-1	CASRVWAEAFF
TRBV29-1	TRBJ2-2	CSAAGQGALGTGELFF
TRBV5-1	TRBJ2-3	CASSPRTGGITDTQYF
TRBV6-5	TRBJ2-7	CASSYDFTSGAYEQYF
TRBV5-1	TRBJ2-5	CASSFFGLRETQYF